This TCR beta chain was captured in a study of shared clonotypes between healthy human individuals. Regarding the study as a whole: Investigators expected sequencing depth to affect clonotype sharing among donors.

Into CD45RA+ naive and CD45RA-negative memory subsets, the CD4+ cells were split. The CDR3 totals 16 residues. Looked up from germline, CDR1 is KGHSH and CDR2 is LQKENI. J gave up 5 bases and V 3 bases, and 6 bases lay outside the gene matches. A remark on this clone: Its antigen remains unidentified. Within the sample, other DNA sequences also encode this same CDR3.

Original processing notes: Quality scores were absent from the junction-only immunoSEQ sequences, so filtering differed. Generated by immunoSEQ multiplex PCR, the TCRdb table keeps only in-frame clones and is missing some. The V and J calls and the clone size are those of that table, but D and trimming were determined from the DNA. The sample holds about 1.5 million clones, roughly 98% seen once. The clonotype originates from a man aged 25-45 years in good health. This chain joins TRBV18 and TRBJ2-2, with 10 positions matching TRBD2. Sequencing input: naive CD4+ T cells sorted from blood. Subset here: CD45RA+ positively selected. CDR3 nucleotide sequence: TGTGCCAGCTCACCTCCTAGCGGGAGAACAACCGGGGAGCTGTTTTTT. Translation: CASSPPSGRTTGELFF.